Sequencing of this T cell receptor beta chain was carried out in a study of identical twins. This clonotype occurred a few times. The antigen remains undetermined. With template switching, a universal primer site was added, and the cDNA carried unique molecular identifiers. TCRdb redid the calling of the 5' RACE reads with MiXCR, one entry per CDR3 protein. Of hundreds of thousands of distinct CDR3 sequences listed, 9% to 15% were seen once; the top ten hold around 6.9%. Findings of the study overall: The study based its conclusions on cross-sectional statistical analysis and did not follow the same donors.

Per germline, CDR1 MDHEN and CDR2 SYDVKM. V was shortened by 6 bases and J by 5 bases, with 11 bases between the two germline ends. This CDR3 has 13 amino acids. The same data also contributed to another study, on yellow fever vaccine responses in identical twins.

This TCR came from a woman aged 18 to 35 in good health. Source material: CD8+ T cells sorted from blood. The chain links TRBV28 to TRBJ2-1; D gene ambiguous. The CDR3 region has the DNA TGTGCCAGCAGGAAAGAAAGAGACAATGAGCAGTTCTTC. Amino acid sequence: CASRKERDNEQFF.